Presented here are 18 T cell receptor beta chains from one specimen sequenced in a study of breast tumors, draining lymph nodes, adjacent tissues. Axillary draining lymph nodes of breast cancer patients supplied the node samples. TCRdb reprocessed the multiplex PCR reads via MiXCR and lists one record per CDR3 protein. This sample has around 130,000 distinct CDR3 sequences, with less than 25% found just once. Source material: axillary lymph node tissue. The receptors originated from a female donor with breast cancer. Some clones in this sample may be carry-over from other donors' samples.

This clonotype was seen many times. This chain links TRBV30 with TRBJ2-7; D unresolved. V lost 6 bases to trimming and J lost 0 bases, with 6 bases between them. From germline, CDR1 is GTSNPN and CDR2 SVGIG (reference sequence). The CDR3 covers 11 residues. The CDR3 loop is CACSSSYEQYF. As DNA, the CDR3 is TGTGCCTGCTCCTCCTCCTACGAGCAGTACTTC.

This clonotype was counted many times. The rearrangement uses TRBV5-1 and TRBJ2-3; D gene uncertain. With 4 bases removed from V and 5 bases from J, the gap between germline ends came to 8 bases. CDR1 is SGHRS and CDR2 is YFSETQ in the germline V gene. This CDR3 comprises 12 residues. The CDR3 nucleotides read TGCGCCAGCAGCCTACAGAGAGATACGCAGTATTTT. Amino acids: CASSLQRDTQYF.

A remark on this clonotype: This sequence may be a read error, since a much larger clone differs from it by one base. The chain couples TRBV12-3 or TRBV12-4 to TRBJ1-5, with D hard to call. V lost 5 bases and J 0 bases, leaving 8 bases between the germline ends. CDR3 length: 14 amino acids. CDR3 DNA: TGTGCCAGCAGTCTCCGGAGTAGCAATCAGCCCCAGCATTTT. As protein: CASSLRSSNQPQHF.

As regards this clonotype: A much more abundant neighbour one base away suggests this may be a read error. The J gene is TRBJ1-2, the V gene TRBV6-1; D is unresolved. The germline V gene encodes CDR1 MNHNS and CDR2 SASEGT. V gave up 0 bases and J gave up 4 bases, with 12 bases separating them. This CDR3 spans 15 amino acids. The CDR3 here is CASSEASGNLYGYTF. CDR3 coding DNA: TGTGCCAGCAGTGAAGCTTCGGGCAACCTCTATGGCTACACCTTC.

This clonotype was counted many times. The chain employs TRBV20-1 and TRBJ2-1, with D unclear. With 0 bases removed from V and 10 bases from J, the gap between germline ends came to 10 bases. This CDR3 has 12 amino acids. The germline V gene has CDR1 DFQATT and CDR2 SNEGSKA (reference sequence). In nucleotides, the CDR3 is TGCAGTGCTAGAGAGGTTCAAATCGAGCAGTTCTTC. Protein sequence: CSAREVQIEQFF.

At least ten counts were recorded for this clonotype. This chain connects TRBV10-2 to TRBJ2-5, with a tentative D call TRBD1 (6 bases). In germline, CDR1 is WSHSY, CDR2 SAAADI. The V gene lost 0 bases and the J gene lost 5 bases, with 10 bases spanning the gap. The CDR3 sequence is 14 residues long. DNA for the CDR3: TGCGCCAGCAGTGAGTCCCCAGGGGAGGAGACCCAGTACTTC. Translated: CASSESPGEETQYF.

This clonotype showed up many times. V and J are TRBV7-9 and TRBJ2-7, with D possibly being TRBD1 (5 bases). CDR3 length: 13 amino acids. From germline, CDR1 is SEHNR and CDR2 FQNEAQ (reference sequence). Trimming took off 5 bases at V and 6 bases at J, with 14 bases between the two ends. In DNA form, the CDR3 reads TGTGCCAGCAGCCCTAAGGGGCCTTCCGAGCAGTACTTC. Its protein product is CASSPKGPSEQYF.

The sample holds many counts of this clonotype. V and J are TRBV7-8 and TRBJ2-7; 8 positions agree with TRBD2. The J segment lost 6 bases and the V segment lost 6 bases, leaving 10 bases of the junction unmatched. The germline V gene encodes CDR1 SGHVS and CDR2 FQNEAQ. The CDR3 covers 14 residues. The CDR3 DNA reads TGTGCCAGCAGTACAGCGGGGGCCTTCGCCGAGCAGTACTTC. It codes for CASSTAGAFAEQYF.

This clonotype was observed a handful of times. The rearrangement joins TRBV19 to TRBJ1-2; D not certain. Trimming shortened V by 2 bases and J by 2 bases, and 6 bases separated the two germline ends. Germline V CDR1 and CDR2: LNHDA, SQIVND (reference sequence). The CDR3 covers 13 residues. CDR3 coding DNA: TGTGCCAGTAGTATACGGGGAAACTATGGCTACACCTTC. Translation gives CASSIRGNYGYTF. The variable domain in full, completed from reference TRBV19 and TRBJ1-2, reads DGGITQSPKYLFRKEGQNVTLSCEQNLNHDAMYWYRQDPGQGLRLIYYSQIVNDFQKGDIAEGYSVSREKKESFPLTVTSAQKNPTAFYLCASSIRGNYGYTFGSGTRLTVV.

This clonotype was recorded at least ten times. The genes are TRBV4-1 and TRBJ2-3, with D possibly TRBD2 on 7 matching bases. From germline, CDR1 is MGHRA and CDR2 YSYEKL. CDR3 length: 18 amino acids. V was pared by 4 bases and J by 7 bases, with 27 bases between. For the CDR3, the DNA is TGCGCCAGCAGCCCGTCGCGGGGGCCACTGCAGAGGTTATATACGCAGTATTTT. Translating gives CASSPSRGPLQRLYTQYF.

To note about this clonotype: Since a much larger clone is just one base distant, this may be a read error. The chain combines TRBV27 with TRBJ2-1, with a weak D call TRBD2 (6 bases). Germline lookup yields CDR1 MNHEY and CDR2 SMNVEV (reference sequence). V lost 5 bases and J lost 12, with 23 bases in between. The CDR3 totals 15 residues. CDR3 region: CASSQLAYPAMRQFF. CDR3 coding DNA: TGTGCCAGCAGTCAACTAGCATACCCTGCAATGAGGCAGTTCTTC.

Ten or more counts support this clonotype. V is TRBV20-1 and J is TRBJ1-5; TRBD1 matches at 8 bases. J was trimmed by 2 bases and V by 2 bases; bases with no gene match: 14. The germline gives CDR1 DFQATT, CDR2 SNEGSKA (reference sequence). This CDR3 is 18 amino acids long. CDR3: CSARPRRPGGVGNQPQHF. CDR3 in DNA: TGCAGTGCTAGACCTCGGCGTCCAGGGGGCGTAGGCAATCAGCCCCAGCATTTT.

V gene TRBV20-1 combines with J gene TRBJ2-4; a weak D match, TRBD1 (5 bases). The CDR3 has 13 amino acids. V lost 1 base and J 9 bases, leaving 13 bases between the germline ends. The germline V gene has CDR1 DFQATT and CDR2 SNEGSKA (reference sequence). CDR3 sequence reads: CSARGTRPTIQYF. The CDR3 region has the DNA TGCAGTGCTAGAGGGACACGTCCTACCATTCAGTACTTC.

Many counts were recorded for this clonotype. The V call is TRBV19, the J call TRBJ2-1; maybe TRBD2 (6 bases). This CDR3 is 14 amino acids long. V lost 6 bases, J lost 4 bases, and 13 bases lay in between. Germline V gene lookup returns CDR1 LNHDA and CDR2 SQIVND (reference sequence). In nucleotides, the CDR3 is TGTGCCAGTAGGCCCGCTAGCGTTTACAATGAGCAGTTCTTC. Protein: CASRPASVYNEQFF.

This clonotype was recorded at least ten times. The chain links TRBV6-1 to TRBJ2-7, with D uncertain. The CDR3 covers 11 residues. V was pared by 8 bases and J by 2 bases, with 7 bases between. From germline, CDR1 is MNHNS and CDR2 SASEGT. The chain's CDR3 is CASGLPYEQYF. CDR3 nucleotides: TGTGCCAGCGGTTTACCCTACGAGCAGTACTTC.

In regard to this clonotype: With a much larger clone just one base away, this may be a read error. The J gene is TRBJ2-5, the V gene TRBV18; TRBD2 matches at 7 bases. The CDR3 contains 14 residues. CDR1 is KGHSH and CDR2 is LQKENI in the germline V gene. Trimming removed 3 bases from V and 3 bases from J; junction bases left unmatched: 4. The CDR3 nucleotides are TGTGCCAGCTCACCGAGCGGGGTCAAAGAGACCCAGTACTTC. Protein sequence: CASSPSGVKETQYF.

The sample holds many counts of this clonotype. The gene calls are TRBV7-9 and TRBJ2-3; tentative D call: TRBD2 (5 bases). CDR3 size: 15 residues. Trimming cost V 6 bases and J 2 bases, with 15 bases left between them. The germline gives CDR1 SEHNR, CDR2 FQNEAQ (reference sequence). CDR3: CASRPRGSYTDTQYF. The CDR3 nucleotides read TGTGCCAGCAGGCCCCGGGGAAGCTACACAGATACGCAGTATTTT.

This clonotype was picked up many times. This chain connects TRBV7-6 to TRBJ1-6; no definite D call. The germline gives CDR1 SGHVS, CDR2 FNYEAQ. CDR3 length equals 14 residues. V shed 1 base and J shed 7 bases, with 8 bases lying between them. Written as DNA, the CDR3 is TGTGCCAGCAGCTTAGGACCCTCCAATTCACCCCTCCACTTT. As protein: CASSLGPSNSPLHF.